A selection of T cell receptor beta chains follows, all from one sample in a study of cytomegalovirus exposure and HLA in healthy donors. Measured with immunoSEQ multiplex PCR; TCRdb has only the in-frame clones, and not every one. The sample includes some 110,000 clones, roughly 80% seen only once; the top ten take 2.5%. The sequenced sample consisted of PBMCs. These TCRs come from a man between 35 and 55 years old in good health and CMV-seronegative. Each CDR3 is given with its conserved first and last residue. D genes are given only for firm matches. The size entry is marked missing in some rows and otherwise reads once, few, many or a size class.

CDR3 length: 13; D gene: TRBD1; V gene: TRBV10-1; J gene: TRBJ2-2; clone size: NA; CDR3 protein: CAIPTGVDGELFF; CDR3 DNA: TGCGCCATCCCGACAGGGGTGGACGGGGAGCTGTTTTTT
CDR3 length: 17; D gene: NA; V gene: TRBV18; J gene: TRBJ1-2; clone size: few; CDR3 protein: CASSPQPDSAANYGYTF; CDR3 DNA: TGTGCCAGCTCACCTCAACCGGACAGTGCAGCTAACTATGGCTACACCTTC
CDR3 length: 13; D gene: NA; V gene: TRBV7-2; J gene: TRBJ1-1; clone size: NA; CDR3 protein: CASSFSGDTEAFF; CDR3 DNA: TGTGCCAGCAGCTTCTCCGGGGACACTGAAGCTTTCTTT
CDR3 length: 14; D gene: TRBD2; V gene: TRBV5-1; J gene: TRBJ2-2; clone size: once; CDR3 protein: CASGTSVDTGELFF; CDR3 DNA: TGCGCCAGCGGGACTAGCGTAGACACCGGGGAGCTGTTTTTT
CDR3 length: 12; D gene: NA; V gene: TRBV19; J gene: TRBJ1-3; clone size: NA; CDR3 protein: CAAGDSGNTIYF; CDR3 DNA: TGTGCCGCGGGGGACTCTGGAAACACCATATATTTT
CDR3 length: 13; D gene: NA; V gene: TRBV7-9; J gene: TRBJ2-7; clone size: NA; CDR3 protein: CASSLDTSYEQYF; CDR3 DNA: TGTGCCAGCAGCTTAGACACGTCCTACGAGCAGTACTTC
CDR3 length: 13; D gene: TRBD1; V gene: TRBV19; J gene: TRBJ1-5; clone size: NA; CDR3 protein: CASAGTDNQPQHF; CDR3 DNA: TGTGCCAGTGCCGGGACAGATAATCAGCCCCAGCATTTT
CDR3 length: 14; D gene: NA; V gene: TRBV7-9; J gene: TRBJ2-1; clone size: NA; CDR3 protein: CASRGPLPNNEQFF; CDR3 DNA: TGTGCCAGCAGGGGCCCTTTACCCAACAATGAGCAGTTCTTC
CDR3 length: 14; D gene: NA; V gene: TRBV7-9; J gene: TRBJ2-5; clone size: few; CDR3 protein: CASSSDSLQETQYF; CDR3 DNA: TGTGCCAGCAGCTCGGACAGTTTACAAGAGACCCAGTACTTC
CDR3 length: 15; D gene: TRBD1; V gene: TRBV7-2; J gene: TRBJ1-1; clone size: NA; CDR3 protein: CASSRPGQLNTEAFF; CDR3 DNA: TGTGCCAGCAGCCGCCCGGGACAGCTGAACACTGAAGCTTTCTTT
CDR3 length: 13; D gene: NA; V gene: TRBV5-4; J gene: TRBJ1-2; clone size: NA; CDR3 protein: CASSYPLGRGYTF; CDR3 DNA: TGTGCCAGCAGCTACCCACTCGGTCGCGGCTACACCTTC
CDR3 length: 13; D gene: NA; V gene: TRBV9; J gene: TRBJ2-7; clone size: NA; CDR3 protein: CASSQQGSYEQYF; CDR3 DNA: TGTGCCAGCAGCCAACAGGGTTCCTACGAGCAGTACTTC
CDR3 length: 15; D gene: NA; V gene: TRBV7-9; J gene: TRBJ2-6; clone size: NA; CDR3 protein: CASSSYRAGANVLTF; CDR3 DNA: TGTGCCAGCAGCTCCTACAGGGCTGGGGCCAACGTCCTGACTTTC
CDR3 length: 13; D gene: NA; V gene: TRBV7-2; J gene: TRBJ1-1; clone size: NA; CDR3 protein: CASSVTGFTEAFF; CDR3 DNA: TGTGCCAGCAGCGTCACAGGGTTCACTGAAGCTTTCTTT
CDR3 length: 12; D gene: NA; V gene: TRBV11-2; J gene: TRBJ2-7; clone size: NA; CDR3 protein: CASSFSVPEQYF; CDR3 DNA: TGTGCCAGCAGCTTTAGTGTCCCGGAGCAGTACTTC
CDR3 length: 17; D gene: TRBD2; V gene: TRBV11-2; J gene: TRBJ2-5; clone size: NA; CDR3 protein: CASSLGSLAGVQETQYF; CDR3 DNA: TGTGCCAGCAGCTTAGGGTCCCTAGCGGGTGTTCAAGAGACCCAGTACTTC
CDR3 length: 16; D gene: NA; V gene: TRBV9; J gene: TRBJ1-1; clone size: NA; CDR3 protein: CASSPSGAGENTEAFF; CDR3 DNA: TGTGCCAGCAGCCCTAGCGGGGCAGGGGAGAACACTGAAGCTTTCTTT